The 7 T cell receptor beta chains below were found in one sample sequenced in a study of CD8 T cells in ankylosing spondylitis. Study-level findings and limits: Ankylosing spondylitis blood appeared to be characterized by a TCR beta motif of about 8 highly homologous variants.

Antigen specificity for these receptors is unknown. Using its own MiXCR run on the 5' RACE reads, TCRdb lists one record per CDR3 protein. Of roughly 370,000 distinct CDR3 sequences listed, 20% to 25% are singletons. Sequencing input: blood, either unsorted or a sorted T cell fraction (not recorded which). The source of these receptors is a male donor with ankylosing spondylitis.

CDR3 region: CAWSTDVARLNEQFF. Here the CDR3 DNA reads TGTGCCTGGAGTACCGACGTAGCTCGCCTCAATGAGCAGTTCTTC. The chain combines TRBV30 with TRBJ2-1, with D uncertain. The V gene lost 2 bases and the J gene lost 6 bases, with 17 bases spanning the gap. The length of the CDR3 is 15 residues. The germline CDR1 and CDR2 sequences are GTSNPN and SVGIG (reference sequence).

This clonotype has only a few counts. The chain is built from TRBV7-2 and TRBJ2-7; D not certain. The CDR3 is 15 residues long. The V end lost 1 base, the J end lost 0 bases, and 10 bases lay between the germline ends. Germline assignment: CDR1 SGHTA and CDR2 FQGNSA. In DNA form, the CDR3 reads TGTGCCAGCAGCTTAGATCCTGCGAGCTCCTACGAGCAGTACTTC. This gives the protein CASSLDPASSYEQYF.

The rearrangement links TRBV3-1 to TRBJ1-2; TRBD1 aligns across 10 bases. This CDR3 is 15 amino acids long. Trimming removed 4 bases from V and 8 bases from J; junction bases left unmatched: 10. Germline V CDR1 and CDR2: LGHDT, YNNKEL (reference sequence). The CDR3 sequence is CASSPSGTGARGYTF. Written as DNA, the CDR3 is TGTGCCAGCAGCCCCTCGGGGACAGGGGCCCGAGGCTACACCTTC.

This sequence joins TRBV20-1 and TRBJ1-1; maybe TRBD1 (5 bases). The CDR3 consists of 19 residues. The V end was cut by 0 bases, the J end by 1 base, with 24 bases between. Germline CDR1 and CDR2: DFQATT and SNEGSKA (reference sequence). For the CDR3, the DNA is TGCAGTGCTAGAGATTTTTCCTCGGGGCTCGCTGATCCGAACACTGAAGCTTTCTTT. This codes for CSARDFSSGLADPNTEAFF.

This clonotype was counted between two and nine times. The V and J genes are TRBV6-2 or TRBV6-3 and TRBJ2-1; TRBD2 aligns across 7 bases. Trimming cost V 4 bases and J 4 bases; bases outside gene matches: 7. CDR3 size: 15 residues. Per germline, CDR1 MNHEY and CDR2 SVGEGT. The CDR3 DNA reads TGTGCCAGCAGTTCTCGGGAGGCTTATTACAATGAGCAGTTCTTC. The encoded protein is CASSSREAYYNEQFF.

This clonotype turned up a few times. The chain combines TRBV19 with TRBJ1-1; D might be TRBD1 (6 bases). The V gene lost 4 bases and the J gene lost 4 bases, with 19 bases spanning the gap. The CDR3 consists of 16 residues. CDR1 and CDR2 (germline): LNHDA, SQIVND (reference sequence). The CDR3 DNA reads TGTGCCAGTAGTAACCTGGGCTCCCCCAGGGGCACTGAAGCTTTCTTT. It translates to CASSNLGSPRGTEAFF. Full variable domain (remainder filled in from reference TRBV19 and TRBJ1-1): DGGITQSPKYLFRKEGQNVTLSCEQNLNHDAMYWYRQDPGQGLRLIYYSQIVNDFQKGDIAEGYSVSREKKESFPLTVTSAQKNPTAFYLCASSNLGSPRGTEAFFGQGTRLTVV.

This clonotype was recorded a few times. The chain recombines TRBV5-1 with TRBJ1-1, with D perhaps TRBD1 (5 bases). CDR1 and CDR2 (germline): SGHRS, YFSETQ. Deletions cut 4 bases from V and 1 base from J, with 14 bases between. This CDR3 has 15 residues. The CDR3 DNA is TGCGCCAGCAGCCGACCGGGGCAACAGAACACTGAAGCTTTCTTT. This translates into CASSRPGQQNTEAFF.